This T cell receptor beta chain is drawn from a study of T-cell memory formation after mild COVID-19. Many counts were recorded for this clonotype. Its antigen is undetermined. Germline CDR1 SQVTM, CDR2 ANQGSEA. The CDR3 is 14 residues long. V was pared by 7 bases and J by 4 bases, with 10 bases of the junction left unmatched. Using its own MiXCR run on the 5' RACE reads, TCRdb lists one record per CDR3 protein. This sample has about 35,000 distinct CDR3 sequences; 20% to 25% occur once, and the top ten carry 1.5%. General study points: Second-wave clones reaching peak frequency on day 37 lacked confirmed SARS-CoV-2 specificity. Contracting clones from day 15 to 85 showed balanced CD4/CD8; later expanders favored CD4+.

This clonotype was sampled from an adult who had mild COVID-19 (a few samples of this study predate the infection). Cell type and time point are not known. This chain joins TRBV29-1 and TRBJ1-2; 9 nucleotides line up with TRBD1. The sequencing sample was made of PBMCs or a T cell subset sorted from them (not recorded which). CDR3 residues: CSAAGTGSSYGYTF. The CDR3 nucleotides are TGCAGCGCCGCCGGGACAGGGAGTTCCTATGGCTACACCTTC.